This is a list of T cell receptor beta chains from one sample in a study of blood T cell repertoires in COVID-19. The data were produced by immunoSEQ multiplex PCR, yet TCRdb's version contains in-frame clones alone and is incomplete. The sample gives about 350,000 clones, around nine tenths of which show up once; about 0.94% is in the top ten. Sequenced input: PBMCs or T cells enriched from blood (not recorded which). All receptors derive from a woman aged 25-40 years who had been exposed to COVID-19. Each CDR3 is given with its conserved first and last residue. A D gene is named only where the DNA matches it firmly. Only some rows state a clone size, as once, few, many or a class for expanded clones.

CDR3: CSAGHNEQFF
DNA: TGCAGTGCTGGGCACAATGAGCAGTTCTTC
size: -
J: TRBJ2-1
V: TRBV20-1
D: -

CDR3: CASSRTLAGDVYNEQFF
DNA: TGCGCCAGCAGCCGAACACTAGCGGGAGACGTGTACAATGAGCAGTTCTTC
size: -
J: TRBJ2-1
V: TRBV5-1
D: TRBD2

CDR3: CASSIRGTGELFF
DNA: TGTGCCAGTAGTATCCGGGGCACCGGGGAGCTGTTTTTT
size: -
J: TRBJ2-2
V: TRBV19
D: -

CDR3: CASSPRTSGSISYEQYF
DNA: TGCGCCAGCAGCCCTCGGACTAGCGGGAGTATCTCCTACGAGCAGTACTTC
size: -
J: TRBJ2-7
V: TRBV5-1
D: TRBD2

CDR3: CATSRGDTANSPLHF
DNA: TGTGCCACCAGCAGAGGGGACACCGCCAATTCACCCCTCCACTTT
size: -
J: TRBJ1-6
V: TRBV15
D: -

CDR3: CATRGTGVLSQHF
DNA: TGTGCCACCAGAGGGACAGGGGTTTTGTCCCAGCATTTT
size: -
J: TRBJ1-5
V: TRBV15
D: TRBD1

CDR3: CASSSPGQGAGGEKLFF
DNA: TGTGCCAGCAGTTCCCCGGGACAGGGGGCCGGGGGGGAAAAACTGTTTTTT
size: few
J: TRBJ1-4
V: TRBV28
D: TRBD1

CDR3: CASSQGGNTEAFF
DNA: TGTGCCAGCAGCCAGGGGGGGAACACTGAAGCTTTCTTT
size: -
J: TRBJ1-1
V: TRBV14
D: -

CDR3: CASSTRTGPYGYTF
DNA: TGTGCCAGCAGCACCCGGACAGGGCCATATGGCTACACCTTC
size: once
J: TRBJ1-2
V: TRBV9
D: TRBD1

CDR3: CASSPEHSNQPQHF
DNA: TGTGCCAGCTCACCAGAACATAGCAATCAGCCCCAGCATTTT
size: -
J: TRBJ1-5
V: TRBV18
D: -

CDR3: CASSLRGGAGNTGELFF
DNA: TGTGCCAGCAGCTTGAGAGGGGGCGCTGGGAACACCGGGGAGCTGTTTTTT
size: -
J: TRBJ2-2
V: TRBV7-3
D: TRBD1

CDR3: CASSPNGVASGGRSYNEQFF
DNA: TGTGCCAGCAGCCCTAACGGGGTGGCTTCAGGGGGACGGTCCTACAATGAGCAGTTCTTC
size: -
J: TRBJ2-1
V: TRBV7-6
D: TRBD1

CDR3: CASRLLGGGDNEQFF
DNA: TGTGCCAGCAGACTTTTGGGCGGGGGCGACAATGAGCAGTTCTTC
size: -
J: TRBJ2-1
V: TRBV27
D: -

CDR3: CASSPGGALTEQFF
DNA: TGTGCCAGCAGTCCGGGGGGGGCCCTCACGGAGCAGTTCTTC
size: -
J: TRBJ2-1
V: TRBV6-5
D: TRBD2

CDR3: CASREGGGNTIYF
DNA: TGTGCCAGCAGAGAAGGGGGAGGAAACACCATATATTTT
size: -
J: TRBJ1-3
V: TRBV7-9
D: -

CDR3: CASSQTGVDGYTF
DNA: TGTGCCAGCAGCCAAACAGGGGTGGACGGCTACACCTTC
size: -
J: TRBJ1-2
V: TRBV3-1/TRBV3-2
D: TRBD1

CDR3: CASGFRQDQPQHF
DNA: TGTGCTAGTGGTTTTAGGCAGGATCAGCCCCAGCATTTT
size: -
J: TRBJ1-5
V: TRBV12-5
D: -

CDR3: CASRYPRQPYEQYF
DNA: TGTGCCAGCAGGTACCCAAGACAACCATACGAGCAGTACTTC
size: -
J: TRBJ2-7
V: TRBV28
D: -

CDR3: CASSLSPGSSYEQYF
DNA: TGTGCCAGCAGCTTATCGCCCGGGAGCTCCTACGAGCAGTACTTC
size: -
J: TRBJ2-7
V: TRBV7-8
D: -

CDR3: CASSRTGAETQYF
DNA: TGTGCCAGCAGTAGGACAGGGGCAGAGACCCAGTACTTC
size: -
J: TRBJ2-5
V: TRBV6-5
D: TRBD1

CDR3: CATSDSYRVATNEKLFF
DNA: TGTGCCACCAGTGATTCCTACAGGGTGGCAACTAATGAAAAACTGTTTTTT
size: -
J: TRBJ1-4
V: TRBV24-1
D: -

CDR3: CASSPGQGGPYEQYF
DNA: TGCGCCAGCAGCCCAGGACAGGGGGGGCCCTACGAGCAGTACTTC
size: -
J: TRBJ2-7
V: TRBV5-1
D: TRBD1

CDR3: CASSADFPEQFF
DNA: TGTGCCAGCAGTGCTGACTTCCCTGAGCAGTTCTTC
size: -
J: TRBJ2-1
V: TRBV12-3/TRBV12-4
D: -

CDR3: CSGRVGGSYEQYF
DNA: TGCAGCGGGAGGGTCGGGGGTTCCTACGAGCAGTACTTC
size: -
J: TRBJ2-7
V: TRBV29-1
D: -

CDR3: CASSQRTGLIHNEQFF
DNA: TGTGCCAGCAGCCAGCGGACGGGACTCATCCACAATGAGCAGTTCTTC
size: once
J: TRBJ2-1
V: TRBV14
D: -

CDR3: CASSLQGTSGNEQFF
DNA: TGTGCCAGCAGCTTACAGGGGACTAGCGGGAATGAGCAGTTCTTC
size: -
J: TRBJ2-1
V: TRBV7-2
D: TRBD2

CDR3: CASSLTGGGQETQYF
DNA: TGTGCCAGCAGCCTTACAGGGGGAGGACAAGAGACCCAGTACTTC
size: -
J: TRBJ2-5
V: TRBV7-9
D: TRBD1

CDR3: CASSSYRIESNQPQHF
DNA: TGTGCCAGTAGTTCCTACAGGATAGAAAGCAATCAGCCCCAGCATTTT
size: -
J: TRBJ1-5
V: TRBV19
D: -

CDR3: CASSLLYSGTGELEQYF
DNA: TGTGCCAGCAGCTTATTATACAGTGGGACAGGGGAGCTCGAGCAGTACTTC
size: -
J: TRBJ2-7
V: TRBV7-8
D: TRBD1

CDR3: CASSGHNQPQHF
DNA: TGTGCCAGCAGCGGACACAATCAGCCCCAGCATTTT
size: -
J: TRBJ1-5
V: TRBV14
D: -

CDR3: CAWTGNYNEQFF
DNA: TGTGCCTGGACAGGGAACTACAATGAGCAGTTCTTC
size: once
J: TRBJ2-1
V: TRBV30
D: -

CDR3: CASSPTRRARKGGRGNTIYF
DNA: TGTGCCAGCAGCCCCACCCGTCGGGCTAGGAAGGGAGGCCGAGGAAACACCATATATTTT
size: -
J: TRBJ1-3
V: TRBV14
D: -

CDR3: CASIAGTEAFF
DNA: TGTGCCAGTATCGCGGGCACTGAAGCTTTCTTT
size: -
J: TRBJ1-1
V: TRBV19
D: -

CDR3: CASSLDWATYNEQFF
DNA: TGTGCCAGCAGCCTGGACTGGGCAACCTACAATGAGCAGTTCTTC
size: -
J: TRBJ2-1
V: TRBV7-3
D: -

CDR3: CASGLRPQGIDSAFF
DNA: TGTGCTAGTGGTTTGCGCCCCCAGGGAATAGATTCAGCTTTCTTT
size: once
J: TRBJ1-1
V: TRBV12-5
D: -

CDR3: CASSPGREGELFF
DNA: TGTGCCAGCAGCCCCGGGAGGGAGGGGGAGCTGTTTTTT
size: -
J: TRBJ2-2
V: TRBV12-3/TRBV12-4
D: TRBD2

CDR3: CASRGTSITYEQYF
DNA: TGTGCCAGCAGGGGGACTAGCATTACCTACGAGCAGTACTTC
size: -
J: TRBJ2-7
V: TRBV27
D: TRBD2

CDR3: CASSLGQKLFF
DNA: TGTGCCAGCAGCTTAGGGCAGAAACTGTTTTTT
size: -
J: TRBJ1-4
V: TRBV7-9
D: -

CDR3: CASSFSREGVHEQYF
DNA: TGTGCTAGCAGCTTTTCCAGGGAGGGTGTCCACGAGCAGTACTTC
size: -
J: TRBJ2-7
V: TRBV7-7
D: TRBD2

CDR3: CASSLAVANEQFF
DNA: TGTGCCAGCAGCTTAGCCGTGGCCAATGAGCAGTTCTTC
size: -
J: TRBJ2-1
V: TRBV7-3
D: -

CDR3: CASSESTAQETQYF
DNA: TGCGCCAGCAGTGAGTCTACAGCTCAAGAGACCCAGTACTTC
size: -
J: TRBJ2-5
V: TRBV10-1
D: -

CDR3: CASSSLTSGQYNEQFF
DNA: TGTGCCAGCAGTTCCCTGACTAGCGGACAATACAATGAGCAGTTCTTC
size: -
J: TRBJ2-1
V: TRBV27
D: TRBD2

CDR3: CASSSRTGHSPLHF
DNA: TGTGCCAGCAGTTCAAGGACAGGGCATTCACCCCTCCACTTT
size: -
J: TRBJ1-6
V: TRBV28
D: TRBD1

CDR3: CAWIAVQETQYF
DNA: TGTGCCTGGATAGCGGTCCAAGAGACCCAGTACTTC
size: -
J: TRBJ2-5
V: TRBV30
D: -

CDR3: CASRGLAGGPPDTQYF
DNA: TGTGCCAGTAGGGGTCTAGCGGGAGGGCCTCCAGATACGCAGTATTTT
size: -
J: TRBJ2-3
V: TRBV19
D: TRBD2

CDR3: CASSSGNMNTEAFF
DNA: TGTGCCAGCAGTTCGGGGAATATGAACACTGAAGCTTTCTTT
size: -
J: TRBJ1-1
V: TRBV27
D: -

CDR3: CASARGTSGAGYEQYF
DNA: TGTGCTAGTGCCCGAGGGACTAGCGGGGCCGGATACGAGCAGTACTTC
size: -
J: TRBJ2-7
V: TRBV12-5
D: TRBD2

CDR3: CASSTDRFNQPQHF
DNA: TGTGCCAGCAGTACCGACAGATTTAATCAGCCCCAGCATTTT
size: -
J: TRBJ1-5
V: TRBV27
D: -

CDR3: CASSPPGLYSYEQYF
DNA: TGTGCCAGCTCACCCCCGGGACTTTACTCCTACGAGCAGTACTTC
size: -
J: TRBJ2-7
V: TRBV18
D: -

CDR3: CATSPIRGVTGELFF
DNA: TGTGCCACCAGCCCAATTAGAGGTGTCACCGGGGAGCTGTTTTTT
size: -
J: TRBJ2-2
V: TRBV15
D: -

CDR3: CASSVLAGSSYEQYF
DNA: TGTGCCAGCAGTGTACTAGCGGGGAGCTCCTACGAGCAGTACTTC
size: -
J: TRBJ2-7
V: TRBV28
D: TRBD2

CDR3: CASPPGGGLAGEWDEQYF
DNA: TGTGCCAGCCCCCCAGGGGGTGGACTAGCGGGAGAATGGGACGAGCAGTACTTC
size: -
J: TRBJ2-7
V: TRBV28
D: TRBD2

CDR3: CASSLVAGAGEQYF
DNA: TGTGCCAGCAGCTTGGTCGCGGGAGCTGGAGAGCAGTACTTC
size: once
J: TRBJ2-7
V: TRBV11-3
D: TRBD2